This TCR beta chain was documented in a study of blood T cells in healthy people across ages. Overall study findings and caveats: Long-lived and aged donors differed, with more naive CD4+ cells and higher diversity in the long-lived.

About this clonotype itself: Its antigen is undetermined.

The second PCR ran roughly 6 to 11 cycles with a sample-barcoded 5' primer and J-beta primers. TCRdb passed the 5' RACE reads through MiXCR, listing each CDR3 protein once. The data contain fewer than 2,000,000 distinct CDR3 sequences, more than 35% of them seen just once; the ten biggest clones take up under 30%. Staff drew around 10 milliliters of peripheral blood from each donor. The V segment lost 6 bases and the J segment 4 bases; nucleotides outside the gene matches: 13. Looked up from germline, CDR1 is SGHTA and CDR2 is FQGTGA. The CDR3 loop spans 18 amino acids. The sample taken for sequencing was blood. The TCR comes from a human donor in good health. This rearrangement joins TRBV7-3 to TRBJ2-6; 9 positions agree with TRBD1. CDR3 protein: CASSQTGTGLAGANVLTF. CDR3 nucleotides: TGTGCCAGCAGTCAGACCGGGACAGGGTTGGCAGGGGCCAACGTCCTGACTTTC.